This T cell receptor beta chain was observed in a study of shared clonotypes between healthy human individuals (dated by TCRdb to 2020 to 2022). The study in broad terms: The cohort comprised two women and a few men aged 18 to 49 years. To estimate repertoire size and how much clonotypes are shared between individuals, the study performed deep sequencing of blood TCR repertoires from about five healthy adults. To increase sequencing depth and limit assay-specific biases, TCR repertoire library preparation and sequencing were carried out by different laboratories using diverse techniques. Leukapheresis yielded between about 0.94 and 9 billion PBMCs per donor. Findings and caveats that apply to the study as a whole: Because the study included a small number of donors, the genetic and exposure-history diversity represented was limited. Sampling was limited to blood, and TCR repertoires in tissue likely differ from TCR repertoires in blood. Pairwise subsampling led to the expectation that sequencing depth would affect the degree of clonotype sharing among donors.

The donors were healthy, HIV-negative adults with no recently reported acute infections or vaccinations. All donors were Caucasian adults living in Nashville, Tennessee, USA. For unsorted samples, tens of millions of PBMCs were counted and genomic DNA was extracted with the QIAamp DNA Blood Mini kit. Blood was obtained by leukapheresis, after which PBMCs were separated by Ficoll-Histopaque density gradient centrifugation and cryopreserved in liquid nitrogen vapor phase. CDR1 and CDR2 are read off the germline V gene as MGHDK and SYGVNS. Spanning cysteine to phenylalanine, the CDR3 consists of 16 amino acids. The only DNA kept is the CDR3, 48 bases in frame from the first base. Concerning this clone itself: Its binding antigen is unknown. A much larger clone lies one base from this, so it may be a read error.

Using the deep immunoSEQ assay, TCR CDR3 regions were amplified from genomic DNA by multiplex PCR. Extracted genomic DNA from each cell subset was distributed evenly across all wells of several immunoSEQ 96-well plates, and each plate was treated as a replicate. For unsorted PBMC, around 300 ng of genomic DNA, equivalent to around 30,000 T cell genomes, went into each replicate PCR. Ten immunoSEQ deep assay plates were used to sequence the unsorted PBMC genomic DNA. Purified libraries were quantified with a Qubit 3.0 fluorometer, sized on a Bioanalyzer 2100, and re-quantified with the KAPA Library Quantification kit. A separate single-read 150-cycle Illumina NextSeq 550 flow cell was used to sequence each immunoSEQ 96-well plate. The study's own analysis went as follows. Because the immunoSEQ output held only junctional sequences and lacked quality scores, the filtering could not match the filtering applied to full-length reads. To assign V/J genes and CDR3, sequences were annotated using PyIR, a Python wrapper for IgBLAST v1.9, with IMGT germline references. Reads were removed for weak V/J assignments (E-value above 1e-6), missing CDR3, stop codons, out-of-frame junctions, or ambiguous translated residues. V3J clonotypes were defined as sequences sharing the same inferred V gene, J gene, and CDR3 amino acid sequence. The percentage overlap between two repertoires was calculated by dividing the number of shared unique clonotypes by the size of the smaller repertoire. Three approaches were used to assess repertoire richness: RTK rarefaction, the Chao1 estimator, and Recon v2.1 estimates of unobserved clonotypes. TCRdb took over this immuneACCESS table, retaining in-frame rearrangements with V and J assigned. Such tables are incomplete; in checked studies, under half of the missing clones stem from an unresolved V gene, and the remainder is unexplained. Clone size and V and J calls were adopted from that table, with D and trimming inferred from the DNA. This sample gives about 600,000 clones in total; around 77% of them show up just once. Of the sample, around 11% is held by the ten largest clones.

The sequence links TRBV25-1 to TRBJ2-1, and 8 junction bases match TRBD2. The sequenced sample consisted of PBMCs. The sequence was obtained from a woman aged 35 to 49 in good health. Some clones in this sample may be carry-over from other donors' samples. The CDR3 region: CASSTSSGRSYDEQFF. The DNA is TGTGCCAGCAGTACCTCTAGCGGGCGTTCCTACGATGAGCAGTTCTTC.